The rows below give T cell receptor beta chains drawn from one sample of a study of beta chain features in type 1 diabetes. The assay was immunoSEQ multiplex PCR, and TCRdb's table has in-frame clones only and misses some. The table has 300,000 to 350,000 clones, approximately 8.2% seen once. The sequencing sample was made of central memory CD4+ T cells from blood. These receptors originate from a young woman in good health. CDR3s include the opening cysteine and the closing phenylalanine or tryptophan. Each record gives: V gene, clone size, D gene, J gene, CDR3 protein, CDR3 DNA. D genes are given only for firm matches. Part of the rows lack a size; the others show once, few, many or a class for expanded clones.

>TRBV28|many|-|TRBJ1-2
CASSLGGYGYTF
TGTGCCAGCAGTTTAGGGGGTTATGGCTACACCTTC
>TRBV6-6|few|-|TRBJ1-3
CASSYSSLGNTIYF
TGTGCCAGCAGTTACTCTAGCTTGGGAAACACCATATATTTT
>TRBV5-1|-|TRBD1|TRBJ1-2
CASSFGIRGAEGQRYGYTF
TGCGCCAGCAGCTTTGGTATACGTGGCGCGGAGGGACAGAGGTATGGCTACACCTTC
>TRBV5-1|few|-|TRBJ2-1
CASSFSDWEQFF
TGCGCCAGCAGCTTTAGCGACTGGGAGCAGTTCTTC
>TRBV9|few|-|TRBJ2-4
CASSVGPKLAKNIQYF
TGTGCCAGCAGCGTAGGTCCGAAACTAGCCAAAAACATTCAGTACTTC
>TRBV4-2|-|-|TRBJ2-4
CASSQDTIWGAKNIQYF
TGTGCCAGCAGCCAAGATACGATTTGGGGAGCCAAAAACATTCAGTACTTC
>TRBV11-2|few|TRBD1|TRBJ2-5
CASSLQTGLPEETQYF
TGTGCCAGCAGCCTCCAGACAGGGCTTCCAGAAGAGACCCAGTACTTC
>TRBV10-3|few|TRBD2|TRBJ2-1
CAIRTSGRAAIADEQFF
TGTGCCATCAGGACTAGCGGGAGGGCCGCGATCGCCGATGAGCAGTTCTTC
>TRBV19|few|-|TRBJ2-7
CASTDKQGWGYEQYF
TGTGCCAGTACCGACAAACAGGGATGGGGCTACGAGCAGTACTTC
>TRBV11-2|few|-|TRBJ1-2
CASSFRGNYGYTF
TGTGCCAGCAGCTTTCGCGGGAACTATGGCTACACCTTC
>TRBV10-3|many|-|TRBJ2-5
CAISEQETQYF
TGTGCCATCAGCGAACAAGAGACCCAGTACTTC
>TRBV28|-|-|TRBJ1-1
CASSSAGTRDTEAFF
TGTGCCAGCAGTTCGGCAGGGACACGGGACACTGAAGCTTTCTTT
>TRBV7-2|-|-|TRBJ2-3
CASSLGFGPSTDTQYF
TGTGCCAGCAGCTTAGGCTTCGGACCGAGCACAGATACGCAGTATTTT
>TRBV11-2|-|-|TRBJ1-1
CASSIAGARAEAFF
TGTGCCAGCAGCATCGCGGGGGCCCGCGCTGAAGCTTTCTTT
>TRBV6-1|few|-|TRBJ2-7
CASSEAGETYEQYF
TGTGCCAGCAGTGAAGCCGGGGAAACCTACGAGCAGTACTTC
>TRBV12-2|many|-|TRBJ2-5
CASRLARPGRAHQETQYF
TGTGCAAGTCGCTTAGCGAGACCTGGCCGAGCGCACCAAGAGACCCAGTACTTC
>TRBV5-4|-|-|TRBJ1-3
CASSSTVTGNTIYF
TGTGCCAGCAGCTCGACAGTTACTGGAAACACCATATATTTT
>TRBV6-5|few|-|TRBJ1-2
CASALNYGYTF
TGTGCCAGCGCCCTTAACTATGGCTACACCTTC
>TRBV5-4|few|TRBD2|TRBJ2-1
CASSSGTSSYNEQFF
TGTGCCAGCAGCTCCGGGACTAGCTCCTACAATGAGCAGTTCTTC
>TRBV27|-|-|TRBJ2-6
CASSLKGRSGANVLTF
TGTGCCAGCAGTTTAAAAGGCCGCTCTGGGGCCAACGTCCTGACTTTC
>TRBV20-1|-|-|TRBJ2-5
CSVERRETQYF
TGCAGTGTCGAACGGAGGGAGACCCAGTACTTC
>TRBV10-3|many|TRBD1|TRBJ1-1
CAAAGQGEAFF
TGTGCCGCGGCGGGACAGGGCGAAGCTTTCTTT
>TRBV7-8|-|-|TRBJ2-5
CASSSRTEETQYF
TGTGCCAGCAGCTCACGGACAGAAGAGACCCAGTACTTC
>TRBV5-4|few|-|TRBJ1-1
CASGIYGQRNTEAFF
TGTGCCAGCGGCATATACGGACAGAGAAACACTGAAGCTTTCTTT
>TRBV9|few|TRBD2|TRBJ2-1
CASSGGASGIPFDEQFF
TGTGCCAGCAGCGGAGGGGCTAGCGGGATACCCTTTGACGAGCAGTTCTTC
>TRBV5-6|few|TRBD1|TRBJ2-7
CASSGEGQSKKGQYF
TGTGCCAGCAGCGGCGAGGGACAGTCCAAGAAGGGGCAGTACTTC
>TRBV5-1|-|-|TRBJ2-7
CASSLGGAEGEQYF
TGCGCCAGCAGCTTGGGTGGGGCAGAAGGCGAGCAGTACTTC
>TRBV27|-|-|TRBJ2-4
CASSLEAPTTQAKNIQYF
TGTGCCAGCAGTTTAGAGGCTCCAACAACGCAAGCCAAAAACATTCAGTACTTC
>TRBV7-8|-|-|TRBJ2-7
CASSLSRRGEQYF
TGTGCCAGCAGCTTATCCAGGAGAGGGGAGCAGTACTTC
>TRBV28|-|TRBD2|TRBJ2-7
CASSLGSGLGLYEQYF
TGTGCCAGCAGTTTAGGTTCGGGACTAGGGCTCTACGAGCAGTACTTC
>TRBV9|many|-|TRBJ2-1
CASSKEGNNEQFF
TGTGCCAGCAGCAAAGAGGGGAACAATGAGCAGTTCTTC
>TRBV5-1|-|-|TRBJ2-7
CASRGEGYEQYF
TGCGCCAGCCGGGGAGAGGGCTACGAGCAGTACTTC
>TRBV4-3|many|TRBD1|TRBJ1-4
CASSQVQQGGEKLFF
TGCGCCAGCAGCCAAGTTCAGCAGGGGGGGGAAAAACTGTTTTTT
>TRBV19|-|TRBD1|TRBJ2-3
CASTLSRGISTDTQYF
TGTGCCAGTACCCTCTCCAGGGGGATTAGCACAGATACGCAGTATTTT
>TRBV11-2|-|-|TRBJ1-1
CASSLEMGRQAFF
TGTGCCAGCAGCTTAGAGATGGGGCGACAAGCTTTCTTT
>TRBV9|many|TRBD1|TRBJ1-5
CASSVDSGRGLWQPQHF
TGTGCCAGCAGCGTAGATTCTGGCAGGGGGCTTTGGCAGCCCCAGCATTTT
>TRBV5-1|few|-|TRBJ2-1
CASSSDRAAEQFF
TGCGCCAGCAGCTCAGACCGGGCGGCGGAGCAGTTCTTC
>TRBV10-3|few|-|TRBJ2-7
CAISVGPYEQYF
TGTGCCATCAGTGTGGGGCCCTACGAGCAGTACTTC
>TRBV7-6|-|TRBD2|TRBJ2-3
CASSLRREGPGTQYF
TGTGCCAGCAGCTTACGTCGGGAGGGACCCGGTACGCAGTATTTT
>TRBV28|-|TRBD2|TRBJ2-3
CASTGAESGRGYTQYF
TGTGCCAGCACCGGGGCTGAGAGCGGGAGAGGATATACGCAGTATTTT
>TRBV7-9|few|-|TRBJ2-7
CASSGDRSSYEQYF
TGTGCCAGCAGCGGTGACAGGAGCTCCTACGAGCAGTACTTC
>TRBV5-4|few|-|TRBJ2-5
CASSLAFGLTQETQYF
TGTGCCAGCAGCTTGGCGTTCGGTCTGACCCAAGAGACCCAGTACTTC
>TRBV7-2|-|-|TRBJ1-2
CASSPQGVYGYTF
TGTGCCAGCAGTCCACAGGGTGTGTATGGCTACACCTTC
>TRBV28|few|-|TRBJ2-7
CASSVIRGYSYEQYF
TGTGCCAGCAGTGTAATTAGGGGGTACTCCTACGAGCAGTACTTC
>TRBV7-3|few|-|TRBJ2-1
CASSLLHSSEQFF
TGTGCCAGCAGCTTACTTCATTCGAGTGAGCAGTTCTTC
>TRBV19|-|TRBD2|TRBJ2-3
CASRVSGVLAGDTQYF
TGTGCCAGTAGAGTATCGGGCGTACTAGCGGGAGATACGCAGTATTTT
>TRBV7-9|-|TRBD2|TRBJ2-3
CASSSDSGGDTQYF
TGTGCCAGCAGCTCCGATAGCGGGGGAGATACGCAGTATTTT
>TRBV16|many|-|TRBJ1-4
CASSQSPRAEKLFF
TGTGCCAGCAGCCAATCGCCGAGGGCTGAAAAACTGTTTTTT